Presented here are 29 T cell receptor beta chains from one specimen sequenced in a study of T cells after yellow fever vaccination (dated by TCRdb to the late 2010s). According to the study, the label for this sample's treatment or condition signals: live attenuated yellow fever vaccine strain. The method was 5' RACE. This sample was sequenced with an Illumina NovaSeq 6000. TCRdb ran its own pipeline on the public reads, namely fastp trimming at Q25 and MiXCR clone calling, and kept in-frame beta chains. Each CDR3 protein appears once, grouped with its most common genes and DNA. The table for this sample lists 250,000 to 300,000 distinct CDR3 sequences; around 5.2% of them were counted only once. Roughly 3.5% of the sample goes to the ten largest clones. The sample consisted of CD4+ T cells sorted from PBMCs, taken on the day of the yellow fever booster vaccination. These receptors originate from a young man who received the YFV17D yellow fever vaccine.

This clonotype was observed a handful of times. Since the CDR3 does not end with the conserved phenylalanine or tryptophan, this likely comes from a read error. No DNA is shown, since the ends of the CDR3 on it are uncertain; the CDR3 is the one TCRdb lists. The CDR3 sequence: CASSLSGPPGHLSI. The J gene is TRBJ2-7, the V gene TRBV27; the DNA was not used to check the table's D call, TRBD1. The CDR3 is made up of 14 amino acids, end residues included. Germline CDR1 and CDR2: MNHEY and SMNVEV (reference sequence).

This clonotype was counted a few times. The J gene is TRBJ2-3, the V gene TRBV3-1; tentatively, D is TRBD1 (6 bases). The V end was cut by 4 bases, the J end by 5 bases, with 16 bases between. CDR1 and CDR2 (germline): LGHDT, YNNKEL (reference sequence). The CDR3 is 15 residues long. The CDR3 reads CASSPWDRGGDTQYF. The CDR3 coding sequence is TGTGCCAGCAGCCCATGGGACCGAGGGGGAGATACGCAGTATTTT.

The rearrangement links TRBV5-4 to TRBJ2-3, with D maybe TRBD2 (6 bases). Germline values: CDR1 SGHNT, CDR2 YYREEE (reference sequence). V was shortened by 1 base and J by 5 bases, with 11 bases between the two germline ends. The length of the CDR3 is 14 residues. The CDR3 here is CASSLKRAGDTQYF. CDR3 DNA sequence: TGTGCCAGCAGCTTGAAACGAGCGGGAGATACGCAGTATTTT. Based on the CDR3 plus reference TRBV5-4 and TRBJ2-3, the full variable domain is ETGVTQSPTHLIKTRGQQVTLRCSSQSGHNTVSWYQQALGQGPQFIFQYYREEENGRGNFPPRFSGLQFPNYSSELNVNALELDDSALYLCASSLKRAGDTQYFGPGTRLTVL.

There are a few counts of this clonotype. The chain recombines TRBV9 with TRBJ2-3; 10 nucleotides align to TRBD2. With V trimmed by 4 bases and J by 2 bases, 10 bases remained unmatched. The CDR3 covers 17 residues. Germline CDR1 is SGDLS and CDR2 is YYNGEE. CDR3 nucleotide sequence: TGTGCCAGCAGCCCAACTGCTCTAGCGGGAGTCACAGATACGCAGTATTTT. Translation gives CASSPTALAGVTDTQYF.

The V and J genes are TRBV6-6 and TRBJ1-5, with 11 bases fitting TRBD1. CDR1 is MNHNY and CDR2 is SVGAGI in the germline V gene (reference sequence). V dropped 0 bases and J dropped 2; count of bases not matched to a gene: 9. CDR3 length: 19 residues. CDR3 protein: CASSYSPDRGLQRNQPQHF. CDR3 coding DNA: TGTGCCAGCAGTTACTCACCGGACAGGGGGCTACAACGCAATCAGCCCCAGCATTTT.

This clonotype was counted many times. V and J are TRBV7-9 and TRBJ2-3; 10 bases agree with TRBD2. Losses at the gene ends were 5 bases for V and 1 base for J; bases not matched to a gene: 3. Germline CDR1 reads SEHNR; CDR2 reads FQNEAQ (reference sequence). This CDR3 spans 15 amino acids. CDR3: CASSATSGGTDTQYF. DNA of the CDR3: TGTGCCAGCAGCGCAACTAGCGGGGGCACAGATACGCAGTATTTT. The entire variable domain, with the rest obtained from reference TRBV7-9 and TRBJ2-3, is as follows: DTGVSQNPRHKITKRGQNVTFRCDPISEHNRLYWYRQTLGQGPEFLTYFQNEAQLEKSRLLSDRFSAERPKGSFSTLEIQRTEQGDSAMYLCASSATSGGTDTQYFGPGTRLTVL.

This clonotype was detected only a few times. The chain is built from TRBV6-1 and TRBJ1-3, with TRBD1 as a possible D gene (6 bases). CDR1 is MNHNS, CDR2 SASEGT, per germline. The CDR3 contains 15 residues. The ends were cut back, 6 bases at V and 0 bases at J, with 12 bases in the middle. The CDR3 here is CASSPLGASGNTIYF. The CDR3 DNA reads TGTGCCAGCAGCCCTTTGGGGGCCTCTGGAAACACCATATATTTT.

In its sample, this clonotype was seen many times. This sequence joins TRBV4-3 and TRBJ2-1; no clear D. CDR1 LGHNA and CDR2 YSLEER come from the germline V gene. Deletions cut 0 bases from V and 1 base from J, with 1 base between. The CDR3 is 13 amino acids. The CDR3 region is CASSQESYNEQFF. CDR3 nucleotide sequence: TGCGCCAGCAGCCAAGAGTCCTACAATGAGCAGTTCTTC.

This chain joins TRBV5-1 and TRBJ1-1; perhaps TRBD1 as D (5 bases). V lost 7 bases, J lost 4 bases, and 8 bases lay in between. The CDR3 is made up of 11 amino acids. Germline CDR1 and CDR2: SGHRS and YFSETQ. The CDR3 nucleotides are TGCGCCAGCCTCGGGGGCACTGAAGCTTTCTTT. Protein sequence: CASLGGTEAFF.

The CDR3 nucleotides are TGCGCCAGCAGCCCGGGGGGGACCGGCGAGCAGTACTTC. This gives the protein CASSPGGTGEQYF. The chain combines TRBV5-1 with TRBJ2-7, with 8 bases matching TRBD2. Germline V CDR1 and CDR2: SGHRS, YFSETQ. This CDR3 contains 13 residues. Trimming cost V 4 bases and J 6 bases; bases outside gene matches: 6.

The rearrangement uses TRBV7-2 and TRBJ1-4; weak D call: TRBD1 (5 bases). Germline V gene lookup returns CDR1 SGHTA and CDR2 FQGNSA. The CDR3 has 15 residues. V dropped 4 bases and J dropped 11 bases, with 20 bases sitting between them. CDR3 nucleotides: TGTGCCAGCAGCTCCGCCGGGACCGGCATTGACAAACTGTTTTTT. Encoded protein: CASSSAGTGIDKLFF.

The sample holds a few counts of this clonotype. The chain recombines TRBV12-3 or TRBV12-4 with TRBJ1-2, with 9 bases identical to TRBD1. Germline trimming cut 6 bases from V and 8 bases from J; bases unmatched to any gene: 10. The CDR3 has 14 residues. The CDR3 DNA is TGTGCCAGCAGGTCCGGACAGGGGTTTAGCGGCTACACCTTC. It codes for CASRSGQGFSGYTF.

The chain has TRBV12-3 or TRBV12-4 and TRBJ1-3, with D possibly being TRBD1 (6 bases). The CDR3 loop spans 12 amino acids. CDR3 sequence: CATHRVGNTIYF. In DNA form, the CDR3 reads TGTGCTACGCACAGGGTTGGAAACACCATATATTTT.

The chain links TRBV6-5 to TRBJ2-3; D is possibly TRBD2 (5 bases). The germline V gene has CDR1 MNHEY and CDR2 SVGAGI. The CDR3 has 13 residues. V was shortened by 8 bases and J by 4 bases, with 13 bases between the two germline ends. CDR3 in DNA: TGTGCCAGCCGATTAGCAGCGGCAGATACGCAGTATTTT. It specifies CASRLAAADTQYF.

This clonotype was found a few times. The chain employs TRBV20-1 and TRBJ2-3, with D maybe TRBD2 (5 bases). Germline V gene lookup returns CDR1 DFQATT and CDR2 SNEGSKA (reference sequence). The CDR3 runs to 14 residues. Trimming removed 2 bases at V and 2 bases at J, with 11 bases between. This CDR3 reads CSARNPGITDTQYF. In nucleotides, the CDR3 is TGCAGTGCTAGAAACCCGGGGATCACAGATACGCAGTATTTT.

There are many counts of this clonotype. This chain uses TRBV10-3 with TRBJ2-5; tentatively, D is TRBD1 (6 bases). The CDR3 extends over 17 amino acids. Looked up from germline, CDR1 is ENHRY and CDR2 is SYGVKD. V was shortened by 0 bases and J by 5 bases, with 19 bases between the two germline ends. The CDR3 loop is CAISESKGTPFRETQYF. Here the CDR3 DNA reads TGTGCCATCAGTGAGTCGAAGGGGACACCATTCCGGGAGACCCAGTACTTC.

This clonotype was recorded at least ten times. The V gene is TRBV10-3, the J gene TRBJ2-1, with D perhaps TRBD2 (6 bases). CDR1 ENHRY and CDR2 SYGVKD come from the germline V gene. The CDR3 covers 13 residues. V was cut by 6 bases and J by 5 bases, with 11 bases left in between. The CDR3, as DNA: TGTGCCATCAGGGACCGGACTAACAATGAGCAGTTCTTC. It yields the protein CAIRDRTNNEQFF.

This clonotype showed up many times. The CDR3 loop is CASSLDRDYEQYV. The CDR3 nucleotides read TGTGCCAGCAGCCTAGACAGGGACTACGAGCAGTACGTC. The chain combines TRBV11-3 with TRBJ2-7, with 7 nucleotides matching TRBD1. CDR1 is SGHNT and CDR2 is YENEEA in the germline V gene. The CDR3 spans 13 residues.

The CDR3 is CASSQDPAQGIQYF. Here the CDR3 DNA reads TGTGCCAGCAGCCAAGATCCCGCCCAGGGCATTCAGTACTTC. J is TRBJ2-4 and V is TRBV4-2; TRBD1 is a possible D gene (5 bases). The V gene's germline CDR1 is LGHNA and CDR2 YNFKEQ. Deletions cut 0 bases from V and 9 bases from J, with 12 bases between. The CDR3 consists of 14 residues.

The chain employs TRBV4-3 and TRBJ1-1; tentatively, D is TRBD1 (6 bases). V dropped 0 bases and J dropped 10 bases, with 12 bases sitting between them. The CDR3 is 13 amino acids. Per the germline V gene, CDR1 is LGHNA and CDR2 is YSLEER. The CDR3 loop reads CASSQDRGARAFF. The CDR3, as DNA: TGCGCCAGCAGCCAAGATCGGGGGGCTAGAGCTTTCTTT.

The genes are TRBV5-1 and TRBJ1-3; D is perhaps TRBD1 (5 bases). The CDR3 runs 14 residues. The V gene lost 4 bases and the J gene lost 4 bases, with 12 bases spanning the gap. The germline V gene encodes CDR1 SGHRS and CDR2 YFSETQ. The CDR3 DNA is TGCGCCAGCAGCCCCGGGGGGTTCGGAAACACCATATATTTT. Translated, it gives CASSPGGFGNTIYF.

The chain joins TRBV15 to TRBJ2-3; D remains ambiguous. The CDR3 totals 14 residues. Germline CDR1 is LNHNV and CDR2 is YYDKDF (reference sequence). The V end was cut by 1 base, the J end by 0 bases, with 5 bases between. The CDR3: CATSRALSTDTQYF. CDR3 coding DNA: TGTGCCACCAGCAGAGCCCTTAGCACAGATACGCAGTATTTT.

This sequence joins TRBV27 and TRBJ2-2; a weak D match, TRBD2 (5 bases). Deletions cut 3 bases from V and 4 bases from J, with 15 bases between. This CDR3 is 16 amino acids long. Germline loops: CDR1 MNHEY, CDR2 SMNVEV (reference sequence). The CDR3, as DNA: TGTGCCAGCAGTTTGGCAGGAGGCGTTGTCACCGGGGAGCTGTTTTTT. Amino acid sequence: CASSLAGGVVTGELFF.

The chain joins TRBV20-1 to TRBJ2-4, with a tentative D call TRBD1 (6 bases). The CDR3 is made up of 12 amino acids. CDR1 and CDR2 from the germline V gene are DFQATT and SNEGSKA (reference sequence). V was cut by 7 bases and J by 0 bases, with 7 bases left in between. CDR3 loop: CSGTVAKNIQYF. DNA of the CDR3: TGCAGTGGGACAGTAGCCAAAAACATTCAGTACTTC.

The CDR3, as DNA: TGTGCCAGCAGTCGTGGACGGGGGAATCAGCCCCAGCATTTT. This translates into CASSRGRGNQPQHF. This chain joins TRBV28 and TRBJ1-5; D possibly corresponds to TRBD1 (5 bases). Between the trimmed V and J ends, which lost 5 bases and 4 bases, there was a span of 12 bases. Germline loops: CDR1 MDHEN, CDR2 SYDVKM. This CDR3 is 14 amino acids long. The complete variable domain, with remaining parts taken from reference TRBV28 and TRBJ1-5, reads DVKVTQSSRYLVKRTGEKVFLECVQDMDHENMFWYRQDPGLGLRLIYFSYDVKMKEKGDIPEGYSVSREKKERFSLILESASTNQTSMYLCASSRGRGNQPQHFGDGTRLSIL.

This clonotype was observed a handful of times. The chain recombines TRBV5-4 with TRBJ1-2; D is unclear. The V gene lost 1 base and the J gene lost 3 bases, with 13 bases spanning the gap. The CDR3 runs 15 residues. Germline V lookup: CDR1 SGHNT, CDR2 YYREEE (reference sequence). The CDR3 protein is CASSLKAGRDYGYTF. CDR3 DNA sequence: TGTGCCAGCAGCTTGAAGGCCGGAAGGGACTATGGCTACACCTTC. The full variable domain, completed using reference TRBV5-4 and TRBJ1-2, is ETGVTQSPTHLIKTRGQQVTLRCSSQSGHNTVSWYQQALGQGPQFIFQYYREEENGRGNFPPRFSGLQFPNYSSELNVNALELDDSALYLCASSLKAGRDYGYTFGSGTRLTVV.

This clonotype was counted a few times. The rearrangement uses TRBV5-1 and TRBJ2-1; TRBD1 matches at 7 bases. Trimming at V came to 0 bases and at J to 6 bases, leaving 3 bases not matched to a gene. This CDR3 spans 14 amino acids. CDR1 and CDR2 (germline): SGHRS, YFSETQ. DNA for the CDR3: TGCGCCAGCAGCTTGGAGCGACAGGGCAATGAGCAGTTCTTC. As protein: CASSLERQGNEQFF.

The chain has TRBV2 and TRBJ1-2; D call uncertain. V dropped 9 bases and J dropped 8 bases, with 10 bases sitting between them. Germline CDR1 is SNHLY and CDR2 is FYNNEI. The CDR3 spans 10 residues. CDR3 coding DNA: TGTGCCAGTCAGACAACCGGCTACACCTTC. Translated, it gives CASQTTGYTF.

V gene TRBV4-1 combines with J gene TRBJ2-4; 7 nucleotides match TRBD2. This CDR3 region has 17 residues. Per the germline V gene, CDR1 is MGHRA and CDR2 is YSYEKL. Unmatched junction bases numbered 7, after V lost 2 bases and J lost 0 bases. The CDR3 nucleotides read TGCGCCAGCAGCCAATGGGGGGGGTTAATAGCCAAAAACATTCAGTACTTC. Protein sequence: CASSQWGGLIAKNIQYF.